This T cell receptor (beta chain) was identified in a study of blood T cell repertoires in COVID-19. Study-wide context: Sites in the United States, Italy and Spain provided acute and convalescent COVID-19 samples. From T cells, B-cell-depleted T cells, or PBMCs came the material, which was cDNA or gDNA.

The ends lost 6 bases at V and 1 base at J; junction bases unmatched: 13. The CDR3 is 17 residues long. The germline V gene has CDR1 LNHDA and CDR2 SQIVND (reference sequence). Some clones are missing from TCRdb's copy, which holds only in-frame ones; the method was immunoSEQ multiplex PCR. The data show under 200,000 clones, roughly 90% seen once. V usage is TRBV19 and J usage is TRBJ1-1, with 8 bases that match TRBD1. The specimen sequenced was peripheral blood. The source of this sequence is a man between 18 and 35 years old with active or convalescent COVID-19. The CDR3 nucleotides are TGTGCCAGTAGGGACGACAGGGGAGGATGGGGGAACACTGAAGCTTTCTTT. Translation: CASRDDRGGWGNTEAFF.